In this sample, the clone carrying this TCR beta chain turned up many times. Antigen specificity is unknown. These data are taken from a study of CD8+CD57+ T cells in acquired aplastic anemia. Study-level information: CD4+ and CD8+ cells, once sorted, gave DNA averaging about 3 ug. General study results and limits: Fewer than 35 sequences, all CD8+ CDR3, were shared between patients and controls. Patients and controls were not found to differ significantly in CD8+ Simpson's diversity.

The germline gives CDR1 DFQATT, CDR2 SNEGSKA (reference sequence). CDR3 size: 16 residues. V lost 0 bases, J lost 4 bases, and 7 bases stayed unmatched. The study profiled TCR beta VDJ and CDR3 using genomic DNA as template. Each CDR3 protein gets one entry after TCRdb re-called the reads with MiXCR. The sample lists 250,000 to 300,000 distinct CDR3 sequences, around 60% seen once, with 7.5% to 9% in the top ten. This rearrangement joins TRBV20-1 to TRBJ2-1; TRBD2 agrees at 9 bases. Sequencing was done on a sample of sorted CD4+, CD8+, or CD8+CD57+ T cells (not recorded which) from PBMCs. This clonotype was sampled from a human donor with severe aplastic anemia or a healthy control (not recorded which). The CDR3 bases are TGCAGTGCTAGAGATCCCGGGACTAGCCCTTACAATGAGCAGTTCTTC. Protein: CSARDPGTSPYNEQFF.